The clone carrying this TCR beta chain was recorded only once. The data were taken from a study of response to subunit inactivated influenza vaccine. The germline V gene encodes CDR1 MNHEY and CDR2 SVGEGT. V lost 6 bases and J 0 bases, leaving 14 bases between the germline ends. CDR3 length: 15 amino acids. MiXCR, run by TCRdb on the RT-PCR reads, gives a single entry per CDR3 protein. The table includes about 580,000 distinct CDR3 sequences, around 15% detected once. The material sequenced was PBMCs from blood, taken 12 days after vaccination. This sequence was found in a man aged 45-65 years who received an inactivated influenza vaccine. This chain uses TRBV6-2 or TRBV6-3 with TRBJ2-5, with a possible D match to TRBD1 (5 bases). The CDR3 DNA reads TGTGCCAGCAGACAGTACAGGTGGTACCAAGAGACCCAGTACTTC. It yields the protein CASRQYRWYQETQYF.